The rows below give T cell receptor beta chains drawn from one sample of a study of human T cells and chemical hapten exposure. TCRdb processed the RACE reads anew with MiXCR; each CDR3 protein has one entry. The repertoire has 300,000 to 450,000 distinct CDR3 sequences, more than 4.5% of them found once; the top ten carry approximately 2.1%. The sample here was whole blood, taken in connection with sensitization to the hapten diphenylcyclopropenone (DPC). The receptors originated from a woman aged 50 to 65 with alopecia areata. Some clones in this sample may be carry-over from other donors' samples. The conserved cysteine and the conserved F or W are not part of the CDR3 here. The order of the fields is clone size, J gene, V gene, CDR3 protein. Where a row states a size, it is once, few, many or the class of an expanded clone; other rows omit it.

many	TRBJ2-7	TRBV2	ASSEAAGSTYEQY
few	TRBJ2-5	TRBV2	ASSVDRGEETQY
many	TRBJ2-1	TRBV7-2	ASSFRTGRSNEQF
few	TRBJ2-7	TRBV7-9	ASSQTWYEQY
.	TRBJ2-3	TRBV7-2	ASSRGDTDTQY
many	TRBJ1-5	TRBV18	ASSPGGEQPQH
few	TRBJ2-7	TRBV3-1	ASSRSTGLAGSEQY
many	TRBJ2-7	TRBV2	ASSSRTAGWQY
many	TRBJ2-3	TRBV6-1	ASGTGTSGGGTQY
many	TRBJ1-1	TRBV6-5	ASSYGAEGYTEAF
many	TRBJ1-2	TRBV30	ASKDRSYGYT
once	TRBJ2-1	TRBV6-2/TRBV6-3	AIRPTGTRNNEQF
few	TRBJ2-1	TRBV4-2	ASSQDTREGGNEQF
many	TRBJ2-3	TRBV3-1	ATGPGDTQY
.	TRBJ2-7	TRBV7-9	ASSLGTGGQTYEQY
many	TRBJ2-3	TRBV7-2	ASSVDTGADTQY
many	TRBJ1-1	TRBV12-3/TRBV12-4	ASTFKGNTEAF
few	TRBJ1-4	TRBV12-3/TRBV12-4	ASSAWTGDEKLF
.	TRBJ2-7	TRBV15	ATSRDRLQYEQY
many	TRBJ2-3	TRBV6-2/TRBV6-3	ASRTTDTQY
many	TRBJ1-2	TRBV6-5	ASSYSENYGYT
few	TRBJ2-1	TRBV12-3/TRBV12-4	ASTPGSGTYNEQF
many	TRBJ2-3	TRBV4-1	ASSQAGRGGPDTQY
few	TRBJ2-3	TRBV10-3	AISESGSMADTQY
many	TRBJ2-7	TRBV12-3/TRBV12-4	ASSFFGSEQY
.	TRBJ1-2	TRBV10-3	AINDRTGANYGYT
many	TRBJ2-5	TRBV5-1	ASSLVPTRDGSATQY
many	TRBJ2-7	TRBV20-1	SAAWDRDEQY
many	TRBJ1-1	TRBV6-2/TRBV6-3	ASTSWERVNTEAF
many	TRBJ1-2	TRBV12-3/TRBV12-4	ASKNTGGNGYT
.	TRBJ1-5	TRBV7-2	ASSLVGSAIQPQH
many	TRBJ2-5	TRBV5-1	ASSFMQGSETQY
many	TRBJ2-3	TRBV29-1	SVSGSSTDTQY
many	TRBJ1-1	TRBV5-1	ASSLGQRTGTEAF
few	TRBJ1-1	TRBV13	ASSFFDSEAF
many	TRBJ2-5	TRBV28	ASSPERAGKETQY
many	TRBJ1-2	TRBV5-1	ASSPGQASYGYT
many	TRBJ1-1	TRBV9	ASSVGGVMNTEAF
few	TRBJ1-6	TRBV27	ASSLFDRGSYNSPLH
many	TRBJ2-1	TRBV6-5	ASSYQDTQNVL
few	TRBJ2-1	TRBV5-1	ASSFGSGASYNEQF
many	TRBJ1-1	TRBV16	ASSPHGGDTEAF
few	TRBJ1-1	TRBV12-3/TRBV12-4	ASSQGATVRKNTEAF
few	TRBJ2-7	TRBV7-2	ASSHMPRGEQY
.	TRBJ2-1	TRBV6-1	ASRGLGLNEQF
few	TRBJ2-5	TRBV7-8	ASSLQAGPQETQY
many	TRBJ2-2	TRBV12-3/TRBV12-4	ASSQTGTGELF
many	TRBJ1-1	TRBV20-1	SANRDDTEAF
many	TRBJ2-2	TRBV10-3	AIMGQGAPGELF
many	TRBJ2-6	TRBV6-6	ASTYLSGANVLT
.	TRBJ2-3	TRBV4-2	ASSQGLARTDTQY
few	TRBJ1-3	TRBV2	ASPSRGNTIY